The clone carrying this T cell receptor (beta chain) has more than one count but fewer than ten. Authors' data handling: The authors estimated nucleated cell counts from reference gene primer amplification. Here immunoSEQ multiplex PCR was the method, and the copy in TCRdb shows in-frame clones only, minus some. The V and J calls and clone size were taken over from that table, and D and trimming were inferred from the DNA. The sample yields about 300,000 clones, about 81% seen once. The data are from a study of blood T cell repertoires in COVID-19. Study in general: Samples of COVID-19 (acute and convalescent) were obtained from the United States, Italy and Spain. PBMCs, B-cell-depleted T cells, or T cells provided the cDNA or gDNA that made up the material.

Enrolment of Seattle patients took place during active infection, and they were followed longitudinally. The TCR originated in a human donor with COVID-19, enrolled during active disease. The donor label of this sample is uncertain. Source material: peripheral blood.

The CDR3 sequence: CASSFGWGGSTDTQYF. Written as DNA, the CDR3 is TGTGCCAGCAGCTTCGGGTGGGGGGGCTCCACAGATACGCAGTATTTT. The gene calls are TRBV5-6 and TRBJ2-3, with D possibly matching TRBD2 (7 bases). Deletions cut 2 bases from V and 2 bases from J, with 15 bases between. CDR1 and CDR2 from the germline V gene are SGHDT and YYEEEE. The CDR3 spans 16 residues.